This TCR beta chain came from a study of blood T cell repertoires in COVID-19. This CDR3 has 16 amino acids. Data came from immunoSEQ multiplex PCR; TCRdb stores just in-frame clones and leaves some out. The repertoire has 200,000 to 250,000 clones, 85% to 90% of them found once; the top ten carry roughly 2.7%. The sequenced sample was peripheral blood. The TCR originated in a man younger than 45 with COVID-19, enrolled during active disease. The rearrangement joins TRBV21-1 to TRBJ1-2; the table gives TRBD1 as D, unverified against the DNA. TRBV21-1 is a pseudogene segment. CDR3 sequence reads: CASSKKRDRGLYGYTF. The CDR3 DNA reads TGTGCCAGCAGCAAAAAACGGGACAGGGGGCTCTATGGCTACACCTTC.